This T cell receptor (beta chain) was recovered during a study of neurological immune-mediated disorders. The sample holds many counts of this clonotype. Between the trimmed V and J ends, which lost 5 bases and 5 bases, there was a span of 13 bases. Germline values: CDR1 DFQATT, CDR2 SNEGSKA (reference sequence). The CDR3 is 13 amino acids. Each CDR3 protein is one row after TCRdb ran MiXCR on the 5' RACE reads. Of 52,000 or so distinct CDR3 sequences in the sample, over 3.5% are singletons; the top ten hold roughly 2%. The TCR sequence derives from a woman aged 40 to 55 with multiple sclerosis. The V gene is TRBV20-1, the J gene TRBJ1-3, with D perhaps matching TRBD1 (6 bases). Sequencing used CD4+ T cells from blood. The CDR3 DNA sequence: TGCAGTGCTCCAGGGGTAGATAGAAACACCATATATTTT. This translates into CSAPGVDRNTIYF.